This T cell receptor (beta chain) was obtained from a study of shared clonotypes between healthy human individuals (dated by TCRdb to about 2020). General notes on the study: The cohort comprised a couple of women and a few men aged 18 to 49 years. Per donor, three plates each were used for CD4 naive and CD4 memory, two for CD8 naive, and one for CD8 memory. Different laboratories and diverse techniques were used to prepare libraries and sequence TCR repertoires, to increase sequencing depth and limit assay-specific biases. The study deeply sequenced blood TCR repertoires of roughly five healthy adults to estimate repertoire size and the extent of clonotype sharing between individuals. Each donor's leukapheresis produced roughly between roughly 0.85 and 10 billion PBMCs. Summary of the overall study and its limitations: Pairwise subsampling indicated that sequencing depth was expected to affect the degree of clonotype sharing among donors. Naive subsets generally had larger estimated clonotype richness than memory subsets did. Sharing across a handful of donors was observed for about 5% of naive CD4, about 4% of naive CD8, 2% to 2.5% of memory CD4, and around 0.4% of memory CD8 clonotypes. The small number of donors limited the genetic and exposure-history diversity represented. Incomplete sequencing was indicated by rarefaction of sorted-subset datasets, despite the large sequencing depth. Only blood was sampled, and tissue TCR repertoires likely differ from those in blood. Higher generation probabilities were observed for clonotypes shared by all four sorted-subset donors than for non-shared clonotypes.

In the germline V gene (reference sequence), CDR1 corresponds to SEHNR and CDR2 to FQNEAQ. Trimming costs V 7 bases and J 1 base, and their ends lie 19 bases apart. The CDR3 contains 17 residues, cysteine and phenylalanine counted. The only DNA kept is the CDR3, 51 bases in frame from the first base. Using the deep immunoSEQ assay, TCR CDR3 regions were amplified from genomic DNA by multiplex PCR. For each cell subset, the extracted genomic DNA was distributed evenly across all wells of several immunoSEQ 96-well plates, and each plate served as one replicate. Each replicate PCR for sorted subsets received approximately 200 ng genomic DNA, equal to tens of thousands of T cell genomes. Purified libraries were measured with a Qubit 3.0 fluorometer, size-checked on a Bioanalyzer 2100, and measured again with the KAPA Library Quantification kit. A separate single-read 150-cycle Illumina NextSeq 550 flow cell was used to sequence each immunoSEQ 96-well plate. The published analysis was carried out like this. Because only junctional sequences without quality scores were contained in the immunoSEQ output, filtering matching that applied to full-length reads could not be performed. Sequences were annotated with PyIR, a Python wrapper for IgBLAST v1.9, using IMGT germline references to assign V/J genes and CDR3. Reads with weak V/J assignments (E-value above 1e-6), missing CDR3, stop codons, out-of-frame junctions, or ambiguous translated residues were removed. A V3J clonotype was defined by an identical inferred V gene, J gene, and CDR3 amino acid sequence. Percentage overlap between repertoires was calculated by dividing the number of shared unique clonotypes by the size of the smaller repertoire. Richness of each repertoire was evaluated using RTK rarefaction, the Chao1 estimator, and Recon v2.1 estimates of unobserved clonotypes. Generation probabilities were computed with OLGA for all TCRbeta clonotypes obtained by the gDNA method from four donors. Imported from immuneACCESS, the table was reduced by TCRdb to in-frame sequences with V and J called. These copies leave out some clones; in studies compared against another copy, an unresolved V gene accounts for under half, and the cause of the remainder is not known. D and trimming come from the DNA, and the V and J calls and clone size come from that table. Within this sample are some 2,100,000 clones, with approximately 94% of them counted one time only. The ten largest clones represent over 0.1% of the sample.

The donors were healthy, HIV-negative adults who had no recently reported acute infections or vaccinations. Every donor was a Caucasian adult living in Nashville, Tennessee, USA. CD4+ T cells were enriched by magnetic negative selection; naive cells were then positively selected on CD45RA, and the negative fraction formed the memory subset. Blood was obtained by leukapheresis, after which PBMCs were separated by Ficoll-Histopaque density gradient centrifugation and cryopreserved in liquid nitrogen vapor phase. Purity and quantity of every magnetically sorted T cell population were checked by analytical flow cytometry. From each sorted fraction, genomic DNA was isolated and quantified by UV absorbance on a Nanodrop 2000c. Points on this clone: What this receptor recognizes is not known. Base qualities were left out, and no much larger clone turns up one base away.

The sample was naive CD4+ T cells sorted from blood. The label giving this sample's cell subset or site can be read as: CD45RA+ positively selected. The chain was built from TRBV7-9 and TRBJ2-2; a tentative D match to TRBD1 spans 6 bases. This receptor was taken from a man between 18 and 29 years old in good health. The CDR3 corresponds to CASTSLPGQKNTGELFF. The DNA sequence is as follows: TGTGCCAGCACCTCTCTCCCGGGACAAAAGAACACCGGGGAGCTGTTTTTT.